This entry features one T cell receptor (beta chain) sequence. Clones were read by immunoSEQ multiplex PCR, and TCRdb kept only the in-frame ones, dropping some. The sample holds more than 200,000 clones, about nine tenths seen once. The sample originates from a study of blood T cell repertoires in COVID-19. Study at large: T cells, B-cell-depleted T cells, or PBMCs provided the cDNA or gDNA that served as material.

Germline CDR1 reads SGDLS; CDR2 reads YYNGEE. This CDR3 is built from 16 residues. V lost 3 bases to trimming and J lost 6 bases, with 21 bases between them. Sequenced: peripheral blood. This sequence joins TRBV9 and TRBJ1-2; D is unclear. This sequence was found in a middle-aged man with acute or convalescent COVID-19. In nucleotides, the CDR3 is TGTGCCAGCAGCGAGTCTCCGTTGCGGGGTGGAGATGGCTACACCTTC. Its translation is CASSESPLRGGDGYTF.